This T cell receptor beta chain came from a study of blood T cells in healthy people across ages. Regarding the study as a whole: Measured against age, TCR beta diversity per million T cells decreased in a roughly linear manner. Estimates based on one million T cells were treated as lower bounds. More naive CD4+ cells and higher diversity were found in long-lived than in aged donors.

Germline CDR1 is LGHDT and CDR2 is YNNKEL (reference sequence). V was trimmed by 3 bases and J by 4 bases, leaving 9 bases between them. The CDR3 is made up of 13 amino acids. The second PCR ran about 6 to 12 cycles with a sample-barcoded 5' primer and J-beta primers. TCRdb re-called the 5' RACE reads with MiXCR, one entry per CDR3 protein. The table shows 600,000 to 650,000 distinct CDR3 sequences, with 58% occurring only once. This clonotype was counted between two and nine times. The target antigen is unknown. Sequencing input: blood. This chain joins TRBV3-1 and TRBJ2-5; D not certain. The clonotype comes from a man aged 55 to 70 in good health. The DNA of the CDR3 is TGTGCCAGCAGCCAGACCCTAACAGAGACCCAGTACTTC. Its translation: CASSQTLTETQYF.